This entry features one T cell receptor (beta chain) sequence. The antigen it recognizes is unknown. Within one base of it there is no much larger clone, and no base qualities were kept. At the junction V is shortened by 4 bases and J by 0 bases, with 10 bases in between. Reading the germline V gene gives CDR1 SGHTA and CDR2 FQGTGA. The CDR3 covers 15 residues, taking in both the cysteine and the phenylalanine. Of the read, only the CDR3 DNA is kept; its 45 bases are in frame from base 1. The sample belongs to a study of cytomegalovirus exposure and HLA in healthy donors (dated by TCRdb to about 2017). About the full investigation: In an earlier analysis of 587 of the donors, under 300 Gb of sequence data and roughly 100 million unique TCR beta sequences from about 179 million T cells were reported. An early release covering 550 to 700 HLA-typed donors comprised 300 to 350 gigabases of sequencing data and around 80 million unique TCR sequences. Of the roughly 400 genotyped donors, roughly 80% were placed in the genetic ancestry cluster associated with self-reported Caucasian donors. The study aimed to test whether cataloging public T cell receptors could reveal signatures of past pathogen exposure. The T cell repertoires of roughly 660 subjects were profiled by immunosequencing and related to cytomegalovirus serostatus. Along with the approximately 620-subject first cohort, a separate validation cohort of about 110 different subjects was used. High-throughput TCR immunosequencing, statistical association of individual TCRs with disease status, and machine learning were combined to predict cytomegalovirus infection status. In a later analysis, previously published TCR beta repertoires from several hundred donors were re-analyzed and high-resolution HLA genotyping was added so that TCR occurrence patterns could be studied. Rather than drawing on any new phenotypic data, the later analysis identified candidate immune exposures from TCR beta sequences and the way those sequences occurred across donors. An earlier analysis of several hundred of the donors applied high-throughput TCR beta sequencing to assess whether each TCR beta V gene segment acted as functional or pseudogenic. Donor age, sex, ethnicity and CMV serostatus were compiled together with the repertoire data. A later genetic analysis used genome-wide SNP genotypes for about 55% of the 666 donors, treating that subset as a discovery cohort. Every repertoire in the discovery cohort had been generated on one and the same sequencing platform. Both class I and class II loci were covered by HLA typing, at four-digit resolution. Typing coverage differed by locus: A, B, C, DRB1 and DQB1 were typed in about 620-640 donors, DQA1 in about 550, DPA1 in 600 to 610, and DPB1 in around 440. Roughly five DR-DQ haplotypes were handled as single units for association and clustering, since linkage in the cohort was strong. Among about 400 genotyped donors of the cohort, an average of around 250,000 unique TCR beta nucleotide sequences was sequenced per donor, of which roughly 17% were non-productive.

The cohort consisted of 600 to 700 healthy bone marrow donors. Cohort members were all nominally healthy when sampled, although unrecorded immune exposures were likely present. The donor tested CMV seropositive and was one of the 289 seropositive cohort members. A peripheral blood sample was provided by each donor, and peripheral blood mononuclear cells were used for TCR beta sequencing. The Qiagen DNeasy Blood Extraction Kit was used to extract genomic DNA from the blood cell samples. The library was obtained by the immunoSEQ multiplex PCR assay. A mixture of 60 forward primers for TCR Vbeta segments and 13 reverse primers for TCR Jbeta segments was used in the multiplex PCR. A multiplex PCR assay on genomic DNA amplified the CDR3 region of rearranged TCR beta genes. Amplified TCR beta libraries were sequenced as 87-base-pair reads on the Illumina HiSeq System. Regarding the original processing steps: A later analysis counted approximately 74 million unique TCR beta chains across the 600 to 850 repertoires, and roughly 9.9 million of these chains were shared by at least two donors. To remove PCR and sequencing errors, raw reads were error-corrected and collapsed into unique sequences using a nearest-neighbor algorithm that merged closely related sequences. To assign V, D and J gene segments, CDR3 sequences were aligned to IMGT reference sequences. Each retained sequence needed at least a six-nucleotide match to both a V gene segment and a J gene segment. Rearrangements were classified as productive when the CDR3 lacked stop codons and remained in frame with V and J, and all other rearrangements were classified as non-productive. CDR3 was defined according to IMGT convention as the region running from the second conserved V-encoded cysteine to the conserved J-encoded phenylalanine. The earlier analysis of a few hundred of the donors excluded sequences that lacked an unambiguous match to a single V gene segment. An earlier analysis of several hundred of the donors called V segments functional above 56.7% productive rearrangements and segregating when the between-donor standard deviation exceeded 5%. To diagnose cytomegalovirus status from the catalog of TCR beta chain sequences, a statistical classification framework was built. In a later analysis, TCR nucleotide sequences were compared against IMGT/GENE-DB human TR gene sequences so that V and J genes could be assigned. In a later analysis, CDR3 sequences and most-parsimonious VDJ recombination scenarios were assigned using the TCRdist pipeline. A later analysis defined each TCR beta chain by its CDR3 amino acid sequence plus V-gene family, and excluded reads lacking a unique V-gene family. A later analysis removed 500 to 650 highly shared, low-generation-probability nucleotide sequences to deal with suspected cross-contamination and a sequencing artifact. For each public chain, a later analysis derived a clonal expansion index from normalized ranks of inferred template counts within each repertoire. In a later analysis, generation probabilities were computed with a VDJ recombination model fitted to out-of-frame rearrangements, and the resulting probabilities were checked against IGoR. A later analysis scored TCR-TCR, TCR-HLA and TCR-CMV co-occurrence with hypergeometric tests, applying a repertoire-size bias correction to TCR pairs. False discovery rates were estimated in a later analysis by permuting HLA or CMV assignments 20 times. In a later analysis, co-occurring TCRs were grouped with DBSCAN, and TCRdist sequence similarity was added when clustering was performed within HLA-allele-positive subsets. Co-occurrence clustering excluded repertoires with fewer than 30,000 or more than 120,000 public chains, plus five with anomalous nucleotide sharing. TCRdb mirrors the immuneACCESS table, restricted to in-frame sequences. Some clones are absent from its copies; in checked studies, under half trace to an unresolved V gene, and the reason for the others is unknown. V, J and clone size are taken as reported in that table, and D and trimming were inferred from the DNA itself. Here the sample has about 95,000 clones; just under 70% occur a single time. In total, the top ten clones hold about 15% of the sample.

The research as a whole found: When HLA alleles, especially DR and DQ, strongly co-occurred, attributing TCR associations to individual alleles was difficult. Immune exposure information for the cohort was limited to CMV serostatus. Because HLA typing was missing for some donors at each locus, association tests included only the typed subset. Approximately 18 rarely observed V segments, including chromosome 9 orphons, were excluded from the earlier analysis of several hundred of the donors because counts were too low. In a later analysis, TCR association rates were found to vary across HLA loci, with the most associated TCRs seen for DRB1 alleles and the fewest for HLA-C alleles. In this cohort, only TCR beta chains were sequenced, and detectable features were limited by the absence of alpha or paired-chain data. Linkage disequilibrium might explain the correlated functional status among segregating V segments, but an unknown experimental factor could not be excluded. Presence/absence analyses assumed roughly uniform sequencing depth across donors, an assumption that may not hold. The study listed around 160 TCR beta chains as associated with cytomegalovirus. A few of the identified cytomegalovirus-associated TCR beta chains were confirmed in vitro to be specific for cytomegalovirus antigens. A further reported finding was that TCR beta sequences accurately predicted the HLA-A and HLA-B alleles for most subjects in the first cohort. A cluster of highly shared sequence variants was judged likely to represent a technical artifact of the sequencing pipeline. V-gene and J-gene trimming of TCR beta chains was associated with a missense DCLRE1C variant in a later genetic analysis, and the association was replicated in an independent cohort. At a false discovery rate of 0.05, a later analysis linked around 17,000 TCR beta sequences to specific HLA alleles. According to the authors, the approach could potentially be generalized to other disease states and immunological phenotypes. According to a later analysis, most CMV-associated TCR beta chains appeared to be HLA-restricted, and the HLA associations seemed to be driven largely by CMV exposure. Most TCR sequences were observed very rarely across donors, whereas some public TCRs were present in many individuals. In a later genetic analysis, fewer N-insertions in productive TCRs were reported among donors in an Asian-associated ancestry cluster than the roughly 700-donor mean. Broadly in line with IMGT annotations, most TCR beta V segments showed up in productive rearrangements about 90% or about 30% of the time in an earlier analysis of 450 to 750 of the donors. The classifier was reported to diagnose cytomegalovirus status with high specificity and sensitivity in both the original cohort and the validation cohort. Compared with equally common non-associated chains, HLA-associated TCR beta chains in a later analysis were more clonally expanded and had lower generation probabilities. Some IMGT-functional V segments, including TRBV6-2 and TRBV6-3, could not be distinguished by the 87-base-pair reads and were therefore excluded. A later analysis reported that several top co-occurrence clusters appeared linked to parvovirus B19, influenza, CMV and Epstein-Barr virus.

The sequence derives from a woman between 50 and 59 years old in good health and CMV-seropositive. The rearrangement combines TRBV7-3 with TRBJ2-1, and the D gene may be TRBD2, 5 bases matching. The specimen sequenced was PBMCs. For the CDR3, the sequence is CASSSQRSSYNEQFF. The base sequence is TGTGCCAGCAGCTCCCAGCGGAGCTCCTACAATGAGCAGTTCTTC.